This TCR beta chain was obtained from a study of monozygotic twins with inflammatory bowel disease. TCRalpha and TCRbeta cDNA went through nested PCRs of approximately 17 and 9 cycles, two in total. No DNA is given; TCRdb re-called the 5' RACE reads and lists each CDR3 protein once. The repertoire table contains approximately 330,000 distinct CDR3 sequences. The origin of this receptor is a human donor with ulcerative colitis or Crohn's disease, or a healthy co-twin of an affected twin (not recorded which). What was sequenced was blood.

The CDR3 region is CASIIVEETQYF. The chain uses TRBV9 and TRBJ2-5. The CDR3 runs to 12 residues. CDR1 SGDLS and CDR2 YYNGEE come from the germline V gene.